A selection of T cell receptor beta chains follows, all from one sample in a study of early T cells in non-severe SARS-CoV-2 infection. TCRdb reprocessed the 5' RACE reads via MiXCR and lists one record per CDR3 protein. The table includes about 100,000 distinct CDR3 sequences, about 12% detected once. The sequenced material came from whole blood. The receptors originated from an adult who was a healthcare worker with PCR-confirmed SARS-CoV-2 infection or an uninfected control (not recorded which). The CDR3 runs from the conserved cysteine through the conserved F or W. The D gene is left open where the match is weak. Expanded clones get a size class; other rows say once, few or many, or leave the size out.

NA | NA | TRBJ1-2 | TRBV28 | CASSPGSYGYTF | TGTGCCAGCAGTCCCGGGTCCTATGGCTACACCTTC
NA | NA | TRBJ1-1 | TRBV7-2 | CASSLGRHYRAFF | TGTGCCAGCAGCTTGGGTCGACATTATAGGGCTTTCTTT
many | NA | TRBJ2-7 | TRBV28 | CASRYRDREQYF | TGTGCCAGCAGATACAGGGATCGCGAGCAGTACTTC
NA | NA | TRBJ1-5 | TRBV28 | CASSPTGNQPQHF | TGTGCCAGCAGCCCCACAGGGAATCAGCCCCAGCATTTT
NA | TRBD1 | TRBJ1-6 | TRBV29-1 | CSVQRGRGSPLHF | TGCAGCGTTCAGAGGGGGCGGGGGTCACCCCTCCACTTT
many | NA | TRBJ2-7 | TRBV7-2 | CASRVTGAPQYEQYF | TGTGCCAGCAGAGTTACCGGAGCACCCCAATACGAGCAGTACTTC
NA | NA | TRBJ1-1 | TRBV6-5 | CASSYGRQHTEAFF | TGTGCCAGCAGTTACGGCCGACAGCACACTGAAGCTTTCTTT
few | NA | TRBJ1-2 | TRBV7-8 | CASSLAQRGNNYGYTF | TGTGCCAGCAGCTTAGCGCAAAGAGGGAACAACTATGGCTACACCTTC
many | NA | TRBJ1-1 | TRBV6-1 | CASSEGGMNTEAFF | TGTGCCAGCAGTGAAGGGGGCATGAACACTGAAGCTTTCTTT
many | TRBD2 | TRBJ2-7 | TRBV20-1 | CSAQRTSGSYEQYF | TGCAGTGCTCAACGGACTAGCGGCTCCTACGAGCAGTACTTC